This is a list of T cell receptor beta chains from one sample in a study of blood T cell repertoires in COVID-19. Profiled with immunoSEQ multiplex PCR; TCRdb holds only in-frame clones, not every one. The sample contains roughly 60,000 clones, roughly 85% of which appear only once. The specimen sequenced was peripheral blood. These receptors were collected from a man aged 40-55 years with acute or convalescent COVID-19. CDR3s include the opening cysteine and the closing phenylalanine or tryptophan. A D gene is named only where the DNA matches it firmly. Where a row states a size, it is once, few, many or the class of an expanded clone; other rows omit it.

abundance	d_gene	j_gene	v_gene	CDR3nt	CDR3aa
-	-	TRBJ1-2	TRBV29-1	TGCAGCGTTCCCTCCGGGGGGGCTCACTATGGCTACACCTTC	CSVPSGGAHYGYTF
-	-	TRBJ1-5	TRBV10-1	TGCGCCAGCAGTGTTATACAGCCCCAGCATTTT	CASSVIQPQHF
-	TRBD1	TRBJ2-3	TRBV11-2	TGTGCCATCAGAAGGCCCGGGACAGGGACCGGGGATACGCAGTATTTT	CAIRRPGTGTGDTQYF
once	-	TRBJ2-3	TRBV5-8	TGTGCCAGCAGCTCCTGGACAGCCTCGGGCACAGATACGCAGTATTTT	CASSSWTASGTDTQYF
-	TRBD1	TRBJ2-7	TRBV11-3	TGTGCCAGCAGCCGACAGGGGCACTCCTACGAGCAGTACTTC	CASSRQGHSYEQYF
-	TRBD1	TRBJ2-1	TRBV11-1	TGTGCCAGCAGCATGACAGGGCTTGAGCAGTTCTTC	CASSMTGLEQFF
-	TRBD1	TRBJ1-6	TRBV4-2	TGTGCCAGCAGCCACCCTTCGACAGGGCTGAGTAATTCACCCCTCCACTTT	CASSHPSTGLSNSPLHF
-	TRBD1	TRBJ1-5	TRBV5-1	TGCGCCAGCAGCCATGGACAGGGATACCAGCCCCAGCATTTT	CASSHGQGYQPQHF
-	-	TRBJ1-2	TRBV5-1	TGCGCCAGCAGCTTCGGACAGAGCTACACCTTC	CASSFGQSYTF
-	-	TRBJ1-4	TRBV19	TGTGCCAGTAGTTACAGGGAAAAAAAACTGTTTTTT	CASSYREKKLFF
-	TRBD2	TRBJ2-3	TRBV4-2	TGTGCCAGCAGCCAATTTAGCGGGGGCGGGATAGATACGCAGTATTTT	CASSQFSGGGIDTQYF
-	TRBD1	TRBJ1-1	TRBV5-1	TGCGCCAGCAGCTCCCCCCCCGGGACAGGGGGTTTGAACACTGAAGCTTTCTTT	CASSSPPGTGGLNTEAFF
-	-	TRBJ1-2	TRBV7-2	TGTGCCAGCAGCCCCGCCCAGGGGTACTATGGCTACACCTTC	CASSPAQGYYGYTF
few	TRBD2	TRBJ2-2	TRBV5-1	TGCGCCAGCCGCACAGCGGGGGGGCCCGGGGAGCTGTTTTTT	CASRTAGGPGELFF
-	-	TRBJ1-3	TRBV30	TGTGCCTGGAGCTCTTCTTCAGGGGCGATCTCTGGAAACACCATATATTTT	CAWSSSSGAISGNTIYF
-	-	TRBJ1-1	TRBV5-6	TGTGCCAGCAGCTTCTCGACAGCGGGGGTGGCTGAAGCTTTCTTT	CASSFSTAGVAEAFF
-	-	TRBJ2-7	TRBV29-1	TGCAGCGTCCTCGCGGCGGAGCAGTACTTC	CSVLAAEQYF
-	TRBD2	TRBJ2-2	TRBV5-8	TGTGCCAGCAGCTACCTAGCGGGGGGCGTGAGGAGCGGGGAGCTGTTTTTT	CASSYLAGGVRSGELFF
-	-	TRBJ1-2	TRBV25-1	TGTGCCAGCAGTGACCCCGAGGCGTGGCCATATGGCTACACCTTC	CASSDPEAWPYGYTF
-	TRBD1	TRBJ2-3	TRBV24-1	TGTGCCACCCGGCAGGGGGCGAGAGATACGCAGTATTTT	CATRQGARDTQYF
-	-	TRBJ1-4	TRBV18	TGTGCCAGCCCAAAACTTGCAACTAATGAAAAACTGTTTTTT	CASPKLATNEKLFF
-	-	TRBJ1-2	TRBV19	TGTGCCAGTAGTAAGGATGGGCAGGCGCCTAACTATGGCTACACCTTC	CASSKDGQAPNYGYTF
-	-	TRBJ2-7	TRBV25-1	TGTGCCAGCAGTGGACTCCCGAGCTCCTACGAGCAGTACTTC	CASSGLPSSYEQYF
-	-	TRBJ2-2	TRBV7-7	TGTGCTAGCAGCTTAAAAACAGACGGGGAGCTGTTTTTT	CASSLKTDGELFF
-	TRBD2	TRBJ2-5	TRBV19	TGTGCCAGTAAAGGACTAGCGGGGGGGCCTCGGCAAGAGACCCAGTACTTC	CASKGLAGGPRQETQYF
once	TRBD1	TRBJ2-1	TRBV24-1	TGTGCCACCGTGGGACAGGACAGGAATGAGCAGTTCTTC	CATVGQDRNEQFF
-	-	TRBJ1-5	TRBV5-6	TGTGCCAGCAGCCCCCGGGGGGCCGGCAATCAGCCCCAGCATTTT	CASSPRGAGNQPQHF
-	TRBD1	TRBJ1-3	TRBV6-5	TGTGCCAGCAGACTACGACAGGGTGACACCATATATTTT	CASRLRQGDTIYF
few	TRBD1	TRBJ1-1	TRBV29-1	TGCAGCGTCGTTGACAGGGAAGACACTGAAGCTTTCTTT	CSVVDREDTEAFF
-	-	TRBJ2-5	TRBV19	TGTGCCAGTAGTCGGGCGACAGAAATCCGGACCCAGTACTTC	CASSRATEIRTQYF
-	-	TRBJ2-5	TRBV5-6	TGTGCCAGCAGCTTGCTGCGGGACCAAGAGACCCAGTACTTC	CASSLLRDQETQYF
-	-	TRBJ1-3	TRBV15	TGTGCCACCAGCGAGCTCACCTCTGGAAACACCATATATTTT	CATSELTSGNTIYF
-	-	TRBJ1-4	TRBV6-5	TGTGCCAGCAGTTCCAATGATGAAAAACTGTTTTTT	CASSSNDEKLFF